This TCR beta chain is drawn from a study of T cell responses to AZD1222 COVID-19 vaccine. Study results and limitations: There were mostly white British donors and more females than males, and clonal diversity was possibly underestimated. Repertoires were obtained only post-peak T cell response. Vaccine-associated CD4 TCRs spanned spike, dominant at 160-218 and 743-854.

The sample holds one count of this clone. The target antigen is unknown. Method: immunoSEQ multiplex PCR; TCRdb's copy keeps in-frame clones and lacks some. The table lists 100,000 to 130,000 clones, nearly 90% of them singletons. The CDR3 runs 16 residues. This rearrangement joins TRBV12-1 to TRBJ1-5; the listed D gene, TRBD1, was not tested against the DNA. TRBV12-1 is a listed pseudogene. The clonotype was recovered from an adult who received the AZD1222 COVID-19 vaccine. Sequencing used peripheral blood, obtained 28 days after the second AZD1222 dose. For the CDR3, the DNA is TGTGCCAGCAGCTACCCGACAGTTTATAGCAATCAGCCCCAGCATTTT. Translation gives CASSYPTVYSNQPQHF.